This entry lists 8 T cell receptor beta chains sequenced from one sample in a study of blood T cell repertoires in COVID-19. Here immunoSEQ multiplex PCR was the method, and the copy in TCRdb shows in-frame clones only, minus some. The repertoire has under 350,000 clones, 86% of them found once; the top ten carry around 4%. The sequenced material came from PBMCs or T cells enriched from blood (not recorded which). All receptors derive from a woman aged 40 to 49 with acute COVID-19.

The CDR3 sequence: CASSAYYVGGTEAFF. CDR3 nucleotide sequence: TGTGCCAGCAGCGCCTATTACGTAGGGGGCACTGAAGCTTTCTTT. The chain joins TRBV5-4 to TRBJ1-1; possible D gene TRBD1, 6 bases. The V gene's germline CDR1 is SGHNT and CDR2 YYREEE (reference sequence). There are 15 residues in the CDR3. Deletions cut 4 bases from V and 4 bases from J, with 17 bases between.

Details on this clone: This same CDR3 is encoded by further DNA sequences in the sample. V gene TRBV18 combines with J gene TRBJ1-1; possibly TRBD1 for D (6 bases). This CDR3 is 14 amino acids long. Germline V CDR1 and CDR2: KGHSH, LQKENI. V lost 3 bases and J 0 bases, leaving 8 bases between the germline ends. The CDR3 sequence: CASSPGQLNTEAFF. The CDR3 bases are TGTGCCAGCTCACCCGGACAGTTGAACACTGAAGCTTTCTTT. Full variable domain (remainder filled in from reference TRBV18 and TRBJ1-1): NAGVMQNPRHLVRRRGQEARLRCSPMKGHSHVYWYRQLPEEGLKFMVYLQKENIIDESGMPKERFSAEFPKEGPSILRIQQVVRGDSAAYFCASSPGQLNTEAFFGQGTRLTVV.

The chain has TRBV7-9 and TRBJ1-1; D not resolved. CDR3 size: 13 residues. Germline CDR1 is SEHNR and CDR2 is FQNEAQ (reference sequence). Trimming left V 8 bases short and J 0 bases short, with 10 bases between. CDR3 sequence reads: CASAYDLNTEAFF. The DNA for the CDR3 is TGTGCCAGCGCCTACGATCTGAACACTGAAGCTTTCTTT.

The chain uses TRBV19 and TRBJ1-2, with 9 positions matching TRBD1. J gave up 8 bases and V 3 bases, and 7 bases lay outside the gene matches. Germline V CDR1 and CDR2: LNHDA, SQIVND (reference sequence). The CDR3 spans 14 residues. The CDR3 nucleotides are TGTGCCAGTAGTATGGGGACAGGGCGTGTCGGCTACACCTTC. The encoded protein is CASSMGTGRVGYTF. The full variable domain, its missing parts supplied by reference TRBV19 and TRBJ1-2, is DGGITQSPKYLFRKEGQNVTLSCEQNLNHDAMYWYRQDPGQGLRLIYYSQIVNDFQKGDIAEGYSVSREKKESFPLTVTSAQKNPTAFYLCASSMGTGRVGYTFGSGTRLTVV.

The chain is built from TRBV6-6 and TRBJ2-7; 14 bases line up with TRBD2. Germline V CDR1 and CDR2: MNHNY, SVGAGI (reference sequence). The length of the CDR3 is 19 residues. V gave up 5 bases and J gave up 2 bases; unmatched junction bases: 14. The CDR3: CASSQRLAGGGRATYEQYF. CDR3 sequence (DNA): TGTGCCAGCAGTCAGCGACTAGCGGGAGGGGGCAGGGCAACCTACGAGCAGTACTTC.

This clone was observed a few times. V gene TRBV11-2 combines with J gene TRBJ2-7, with D possibly matching TRBD2 (6 bases). Germline V gene data show CDR1 as SGHAT and CDR2 as FQNNGV. The CDR3 is 15 amino acids. Trimming removed 1 base from V and 7 bases from J, with 17 bases in between. Here the CDR3 reads CASSLVSGEVWEQYF. The CDR3 coding sequence is TGTGCCAGCAGCTTAGTCTCCGGGGAGGTGTGGGAGCAGTACTTC. Supplemented by reference TRBV11-2 and TRBJ2-7, the full variable domain reads EAGVAQSPRYKIIEKRQSVAFWCNPISGHATLYWYQQILGQGPKLLIQFQNNGVVDDSQLPKDRFSAERLKGVDSTLKIQPAKLEDSAVYLCASSLVSGEVWEQYFGPGTRLTVT.

This chain joins TRBV7-2 and TRBJ2-5; 12 nucleotides match TRBD2. This CDR3 has 16 residues. Germline trimming cut 3 bases from V and 4 bases from J; bases unmatched to any gene: 6. CDR1 and CDR2 (germline): SGHTA, FQGNSA. CDR3 DNA sequence: TGTGCCAGCAGCTTCTCTAGCGGGGGGGCGGGAGAGACCCAGTACTTC. Its translation: CASSFSSGGAGETQYF.

This clone was detected only once. In nucleotides, the CDR3 is TGTGCCAGTAGTAGTCTCAGCGGGCTATACGAGCAGTACTTC. This codes for CASSSLSGLYEQYF. The chain has TRBV19 and TRBJ2-7, with a possible D match to TRBD2 (6 bases). The germline gives CDR1 LNHDA, CDR2 SQIVND (reference sequence). The CDR3 sequence is 14 residues long. Trimming stripped 4 bases from V and 4 bases from J, with 14 bases between.